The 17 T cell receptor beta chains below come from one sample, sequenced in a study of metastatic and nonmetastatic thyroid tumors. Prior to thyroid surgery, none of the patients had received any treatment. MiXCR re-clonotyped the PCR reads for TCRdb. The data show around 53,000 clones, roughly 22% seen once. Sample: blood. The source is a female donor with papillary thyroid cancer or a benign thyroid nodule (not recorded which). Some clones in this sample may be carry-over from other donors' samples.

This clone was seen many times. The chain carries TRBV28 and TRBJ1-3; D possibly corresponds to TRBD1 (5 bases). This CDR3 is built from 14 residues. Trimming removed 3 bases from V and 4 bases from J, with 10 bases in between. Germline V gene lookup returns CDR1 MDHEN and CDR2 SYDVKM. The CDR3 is CASSFWGRGNTIYF. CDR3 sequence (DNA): TGTGCCAGCAGTTTTTGGGGACGGGGAAACACCATATATTTT. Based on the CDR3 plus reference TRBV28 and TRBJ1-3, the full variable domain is DVKVTQSSRYLVKRTGEKVFLECVQDMDHENMFWYRQDPGLGLRLIYFSYDVKMKEKGDIPEGYSVSREKKERFSLILESASTNQTSMYLCASSFWGRGNTIYFGEGSWLTVV.

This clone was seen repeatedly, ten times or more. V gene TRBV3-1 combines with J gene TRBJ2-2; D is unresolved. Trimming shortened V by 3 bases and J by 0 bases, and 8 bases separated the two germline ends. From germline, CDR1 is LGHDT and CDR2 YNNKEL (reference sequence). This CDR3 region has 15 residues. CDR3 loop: CASSQSRTNTGELFF. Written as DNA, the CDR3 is TGTGCCAGCAGCCAGAGTAGGACGAACACCGGGGAGCTGTTTTTT.

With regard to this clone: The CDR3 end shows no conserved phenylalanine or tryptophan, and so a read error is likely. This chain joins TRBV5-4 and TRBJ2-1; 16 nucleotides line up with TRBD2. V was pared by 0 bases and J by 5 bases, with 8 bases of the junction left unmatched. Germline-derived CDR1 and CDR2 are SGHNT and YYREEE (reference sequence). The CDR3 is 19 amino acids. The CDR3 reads CASSLEDGTSGRGNNEQFI. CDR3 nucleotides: TGTGCCAGCAGCTTGGAAGATGGGACTAGCGGGAGGGGGAACAATGAGCAGTTCATC.

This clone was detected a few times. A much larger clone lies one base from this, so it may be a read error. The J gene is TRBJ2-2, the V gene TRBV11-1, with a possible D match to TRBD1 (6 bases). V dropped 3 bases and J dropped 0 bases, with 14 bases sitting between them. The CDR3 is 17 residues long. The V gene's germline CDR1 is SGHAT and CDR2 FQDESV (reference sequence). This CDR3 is CASSFRPWTANTGELFF. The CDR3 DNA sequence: TGTGCCAGCAGCTTCCGGCCCTGGACAGCGAACACCGGGGAGCTGTTTTTT.

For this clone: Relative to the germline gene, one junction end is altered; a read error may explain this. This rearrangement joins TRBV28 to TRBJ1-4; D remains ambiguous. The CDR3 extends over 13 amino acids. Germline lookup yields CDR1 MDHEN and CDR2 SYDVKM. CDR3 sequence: CASGFHARRKLFF. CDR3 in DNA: TGTGCCAGCGGTTTTCATGCCCGGAGGAAACTGTTTTTT.

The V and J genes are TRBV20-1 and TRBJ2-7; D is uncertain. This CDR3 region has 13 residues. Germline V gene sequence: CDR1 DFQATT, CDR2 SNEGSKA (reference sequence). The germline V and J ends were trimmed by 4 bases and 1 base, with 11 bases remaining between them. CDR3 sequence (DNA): TGCAGTGCTATGGAGAGGATTTCCTACGAGCAGTACTTC. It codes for CSAMERISYEQYF.

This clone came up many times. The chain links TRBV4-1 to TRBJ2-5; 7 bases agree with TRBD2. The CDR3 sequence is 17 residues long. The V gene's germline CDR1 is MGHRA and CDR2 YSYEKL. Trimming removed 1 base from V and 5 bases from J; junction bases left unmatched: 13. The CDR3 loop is CASSQGVREGGRETQYF. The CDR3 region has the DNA TGCGCCAGCAGCCAAGGTGTGAGGGAGGGCGGAAGGGAGACCCAGTACTTC.

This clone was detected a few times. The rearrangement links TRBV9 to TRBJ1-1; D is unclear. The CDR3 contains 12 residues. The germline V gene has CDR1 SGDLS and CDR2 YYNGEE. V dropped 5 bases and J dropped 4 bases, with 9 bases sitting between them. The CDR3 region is CASSKGGTEAFF. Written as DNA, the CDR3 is TGTGCCAGCAGTAAGGGCGGCACTGAAGCTTTCTTT. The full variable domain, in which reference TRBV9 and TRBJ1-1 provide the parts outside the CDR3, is DSGVTQTPKHLITATGQRVTLRCSPRSGDLSVYWYQQSLDQGLQFLIQYYNGEERAKGNILERFSAQQFPDLHSELNLSSLELGDSALYFCASSKGGTEAFFGQGTRLTVV.

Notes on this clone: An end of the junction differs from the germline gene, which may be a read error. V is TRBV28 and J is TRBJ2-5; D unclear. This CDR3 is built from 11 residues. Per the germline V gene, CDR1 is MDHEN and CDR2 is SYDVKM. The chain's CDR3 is CAISYEENQYF. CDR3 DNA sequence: TGTGCCATCAGCTACGAAGAGAACCAGTACTTC.

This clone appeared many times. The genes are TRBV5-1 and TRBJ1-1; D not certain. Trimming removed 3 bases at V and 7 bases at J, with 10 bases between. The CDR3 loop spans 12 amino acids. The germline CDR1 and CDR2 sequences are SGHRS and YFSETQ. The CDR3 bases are TGCGCCAGCAGCTCCCGGCGGGGTGAAGCTTTCTTT. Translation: CASSSRRGEAFF.

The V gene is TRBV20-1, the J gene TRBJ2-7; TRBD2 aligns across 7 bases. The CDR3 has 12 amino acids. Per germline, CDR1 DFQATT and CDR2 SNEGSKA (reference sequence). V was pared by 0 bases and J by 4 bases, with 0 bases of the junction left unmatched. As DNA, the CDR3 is TGCAGTGCTAGAGAGCGGGAGTACGAGCAGTACGTC. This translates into CSAREREYEQYV.

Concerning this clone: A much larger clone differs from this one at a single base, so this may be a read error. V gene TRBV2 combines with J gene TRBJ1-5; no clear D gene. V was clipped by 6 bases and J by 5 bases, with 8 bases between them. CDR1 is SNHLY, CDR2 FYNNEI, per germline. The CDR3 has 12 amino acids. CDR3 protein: CASRAFDQPQHF. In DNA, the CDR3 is TGTGCCAGCAGAGCCTTCGATCAGCCCCAGCATTTT. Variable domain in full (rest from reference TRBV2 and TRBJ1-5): EPEVTQTPSHQVTQMGQEVILRCVPISNHLYFYWYRQILGQKVEFLVSFYNNEISEKSEIFDDQFSVERPDGSNFTLKIRSTKLEDSAMYFCASRAFDQPQHFGDGTRLSIL.

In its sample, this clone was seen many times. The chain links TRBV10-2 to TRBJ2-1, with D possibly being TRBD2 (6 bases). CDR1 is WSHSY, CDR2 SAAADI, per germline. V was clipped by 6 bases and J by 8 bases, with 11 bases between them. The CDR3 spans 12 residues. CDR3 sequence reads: CASREGKDEQFF. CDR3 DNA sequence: TGCGCCAGCAGGGAGGGGAAGGATGAGCAGTTCTTC.

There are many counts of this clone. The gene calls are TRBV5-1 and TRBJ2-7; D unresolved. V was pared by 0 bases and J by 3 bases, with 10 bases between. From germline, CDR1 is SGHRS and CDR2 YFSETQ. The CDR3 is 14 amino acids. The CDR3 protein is CASSLDVGVYEQYF. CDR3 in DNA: TGCGCCAGCAGCTTGGACGTTGGGGTCTACGAGCAGTACTTC.

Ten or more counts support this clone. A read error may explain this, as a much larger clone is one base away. The CDR3 DNA is TGCGCCAGCAGCTTGGACCCTCCCCTAGCGGGTCTGGACGAGCAGTACTTC. Translating it yields CASSLDPPLAGLDEQYF. The rearrangement links TRBV5-1 to TRBJ2-7; 8 nucleotides agree with TRBD2. The ends lost 0 bases at V and 5 bases at J; junction bases unmatched: 13. CDR1 and CDR2 (germline): SGHRS, YFSETQ. This CDR3 has 17 amino acids.

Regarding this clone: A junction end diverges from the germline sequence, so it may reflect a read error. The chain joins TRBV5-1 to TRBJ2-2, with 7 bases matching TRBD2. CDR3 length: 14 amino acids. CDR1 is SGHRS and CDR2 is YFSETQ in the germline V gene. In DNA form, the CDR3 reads TGCACCAGCAGCTTGGCCGGGGGGACCGGGGAGCCGTTTTTT. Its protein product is CTSSLAGGTGEPFF.

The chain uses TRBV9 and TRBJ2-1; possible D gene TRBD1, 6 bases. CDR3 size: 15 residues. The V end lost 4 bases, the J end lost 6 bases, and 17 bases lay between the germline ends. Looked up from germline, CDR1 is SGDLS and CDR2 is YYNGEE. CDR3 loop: CASSSLVTGSNEQFF. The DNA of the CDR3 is TGTGCCAGCAGCTCACTCGTGACAGGCAGCAATGAGCAGTTCTTC.